Given below is one T cell receptor beta chain in context. Its antigen is currently unknown. V was clipped by 1 base and J by 0 bases, with 9 bases between them. Germline V lookup: CDR1 LGHNT, CDR2 FRNRAP. This CDR3 has 15 amino acids. The sample comes from a study of cytomegalovirus exposure and HLA in healthy donors. Participants comprised healthy donors of bone marrow. 60 Vbeta and 13 Jbeta primers were used in PCR. Assay: immunoSEQ multiplex PCR; the TCRdb copy retains only in-frame clones and omits some. This table holds 150,000 to 200,000 clones, 70% to 85% found once. Overall study results and limits: The investigators catalogued 164 TCR beta chains as cytomegalovirus-associated. Sequencing likely caused a cluster of highly shared sequence variants.

The V gene is TRBV12-5, the J gene TRBJ1-1, with D perhaps matching TRBD1 (5 bases). This TCR came from a woman in her thirties in good health and CMV-seropositive. Source material: PBMCs. In DNA form, the CDR3 reads TGTGCTAGTGGTTTGGGACAGTCCATGAACACTGAAGCTTTCTTT. It encodes CASGLGQSMNTEAFF.